This is a list of T cell receptor beta chains from one sample in a study of blood T cells in healthy people across ages. Each CDR3 protein is one row after TCRdb ran MiXCR on the 5' RACE reads. Of 750,000 to 850,000 distinct CDR3 sequences in the sample, around 25% are singletons; the top ten hold approximately 4%. This same sample was also part of a study on T cells of mothers and their children.

The material sequenced was blood. These receptors all stem from a boy between 10 and 17 years old in good health. Each CDR3 is given with its conserved first and last residue. A D gene is named only where the DNA matches it firmly. Expanded clones are given a class, and other clones once, few, many or no size at all.

d_call clone_size j_call v_call cdr3_aa cdr3_nt
. . TRBJ2-7 TRBV28 CASTSSVFGEQYF TGTGCCAGCACCTCCTCGGTTTTCGGAGAGCAGTACTTC
. . TRBJ2-5 TRBV9 CASSTTGLRETQYF TGTGCCAGCAGCACCACGGGTCTGAGAGAGACCCAGTACTTC
. . TRBJ2-1 TRBV5-1 CASSPDAFGYNEQFF TGCGCCAGCAGCCCGGACGCCTTCGGGTACAATGAGCAGTTCTTC
TRBD2 few TRBJ2-5 TRBV9 CASSVFGLAGSGETQYF TGTGCCAGCAGCGTATTCGGGCTAGCGGGGTCAGGGGAGACCCAGTACTTC
TRBD1 few TRBJ2-5 TRBV7-8 CASSFTSGTGSRETQYF TGTGCCAGCAGCTTTACATCCGGGACAGGGTCTCGAGAGACCCAGTACTTC
. . TRBJ1-5 TRBV28 CASTLPGPGDQPQHF TGTGCCAGCACCCTGCCGGGCCCTGGGGATCAGCCCCAGCATTTT
. few TRBJ1-6 TRBV5-1 CASREMTVEPLHF TGCGCCAGCAGGGAAATGACGGTCGAACCCCTCCACTTT
. . TRBJ2-5 TRBV3-1 CASSRGGPEETQYF TGTGCCAGCAGCCGGGGGGGCCCCGAAGAGACCCAGTACTTC
TRBD2 . TRBJ2-7 TRBV5-5 CASSSGSSGRSYEQYF TGTGCCAGCAGCTCGGGGTCTAGCGGGAGGTCCTACGAGCAGTACTTC
. many TRBJ2-4 TRBV12-3/TRBV12-4 CASKGGAKNIQYF TGTGCCAGTAAAGGGGGAGCCAAAAACATTCAGTACTTC
. . TRBJ2-5 TRBV7-6 CASSPLFGGGGETQYF TGTGCCAGCAGCCCTCTATTTGGAGGGGGCGGAGAGACCCAGTACTTC
. . TRBJ2-1 TRBV7-2 CASSLVRIGEQFF TGTGCCAGCAGCTTAGTACGAATAGGAGAGCAGTTCTTC
. . TRBJ2-2 TRBV27 CASSFIVGSNTGELFF TGTGCCAGCAGTTTCATTGTGGGATCGAACACCGGGGAGCTGTTTTTT
TRBD1 few TRBJ2-3 TRBV11-1 CASSEQGVVTDTQYF TGTGCCAGCAGCGAGCAGGGGGTCGTAACAGATACGCAGTATTTT
. . TRBJ1-1 TRBV6-1 CASSGRENTEAFF TGTGCCAGCAGTGGCAGGGAAAACACTGAAGCTTTCTTT
. . TRBJ2-7 TRBV20-1 CSARPLLRRDEQYF TGCAGTGCTAGACCACTCCTTCGGCGGGACGAGCAGTACTTC